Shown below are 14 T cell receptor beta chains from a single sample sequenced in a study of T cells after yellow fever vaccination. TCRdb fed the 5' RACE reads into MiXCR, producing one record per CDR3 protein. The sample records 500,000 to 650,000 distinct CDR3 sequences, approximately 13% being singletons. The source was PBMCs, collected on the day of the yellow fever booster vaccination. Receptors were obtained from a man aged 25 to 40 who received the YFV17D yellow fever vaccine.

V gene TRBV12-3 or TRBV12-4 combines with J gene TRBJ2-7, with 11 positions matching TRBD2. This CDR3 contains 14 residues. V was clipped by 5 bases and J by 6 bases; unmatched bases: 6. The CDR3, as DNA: TGTGCCAGCAGTAATAGCGGGAGGGCCTCCGAGCAGTACTTC. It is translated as CASSNSGRASEQYF.

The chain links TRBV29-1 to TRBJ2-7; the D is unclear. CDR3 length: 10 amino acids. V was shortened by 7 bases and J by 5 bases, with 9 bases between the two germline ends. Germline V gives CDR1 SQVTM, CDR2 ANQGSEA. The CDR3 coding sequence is TGCAGCGCCCAGATCGACGAGCAGTACTTC. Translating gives CSAQIDEQYF.

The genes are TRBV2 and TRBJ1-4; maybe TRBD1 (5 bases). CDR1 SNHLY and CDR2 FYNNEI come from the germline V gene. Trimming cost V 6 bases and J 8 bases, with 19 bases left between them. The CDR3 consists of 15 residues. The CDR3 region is CASSAKGSSGEKLFF. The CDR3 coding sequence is TGTGCCAGCAGCGCTAAGGGGTCCAGCGGCGAAAAACTGTTTTTT.

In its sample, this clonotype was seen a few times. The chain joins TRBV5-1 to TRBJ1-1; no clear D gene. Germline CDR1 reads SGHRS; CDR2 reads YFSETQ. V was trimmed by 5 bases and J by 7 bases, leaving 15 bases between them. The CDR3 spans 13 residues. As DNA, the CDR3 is TGCGCCAGCAGTAGGAATGAGTGGATTGAAGCTTTCTTT. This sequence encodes CASSRNEWIEAFF.

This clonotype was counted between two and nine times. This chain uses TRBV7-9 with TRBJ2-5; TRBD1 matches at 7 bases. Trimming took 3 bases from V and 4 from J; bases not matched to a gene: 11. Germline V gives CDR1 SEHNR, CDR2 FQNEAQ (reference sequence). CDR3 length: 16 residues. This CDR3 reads CASSFSSGTERETQYF. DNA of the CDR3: TGTGCCAGCAGCTTCTCTTCGGGGACAGAACGAGAGACCCAGTACTTC.

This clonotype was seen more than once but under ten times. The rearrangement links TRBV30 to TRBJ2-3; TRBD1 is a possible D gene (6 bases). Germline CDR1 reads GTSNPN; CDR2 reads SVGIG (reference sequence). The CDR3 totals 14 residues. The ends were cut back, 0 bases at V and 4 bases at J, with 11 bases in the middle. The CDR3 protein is CAWSVVTGSDTQYF. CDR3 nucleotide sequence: TGTGCCTGGAGTGTAGTCACAGGGTCAGATACGCAGTATTTT. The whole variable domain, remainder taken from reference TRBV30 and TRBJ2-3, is SQTIHQWPATLVQPVGSPLSLECTVEGTSNPNLYWYRQAAGRGLQLLFYSVGIGQISSEVPQNLSASRPQDRQFILSSKKLLLSDSGFYLCAWSVVTGSDTQYFGPGTRLTVL.

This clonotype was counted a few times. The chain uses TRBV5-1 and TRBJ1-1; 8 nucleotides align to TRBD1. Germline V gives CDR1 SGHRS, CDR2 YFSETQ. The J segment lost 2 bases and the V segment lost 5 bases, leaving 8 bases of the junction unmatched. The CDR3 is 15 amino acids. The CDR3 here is CASRHLTGANTEAFF. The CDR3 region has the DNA TGCGCCAGCAGACACCTGACAGGGGCTAACACTGAAGCTTTCTTT. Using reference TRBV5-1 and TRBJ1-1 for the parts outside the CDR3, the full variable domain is KAGVTQTPRYLIKTRGQQVTLSCSPISGHRSVSWYQQTPGQGLQFLFEYFSETQRNKGNFPGRFSGRQFSNSRSEMNVSTLELGDSALYLCASRHLTGANTEAFFGQGTRLTVV.

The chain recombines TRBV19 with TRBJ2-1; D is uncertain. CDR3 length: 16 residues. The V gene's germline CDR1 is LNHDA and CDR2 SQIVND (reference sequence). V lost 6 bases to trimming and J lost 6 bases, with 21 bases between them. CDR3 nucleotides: TGTGCCAGTAGCTTGACGTGGTCAAACCGGGCCAATGAGCAGTTCTTC. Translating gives CASSLTWSNRANEQFF.

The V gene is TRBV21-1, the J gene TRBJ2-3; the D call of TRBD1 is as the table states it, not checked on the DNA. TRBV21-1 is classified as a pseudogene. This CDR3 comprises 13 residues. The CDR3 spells CAREAGDTDTQYF. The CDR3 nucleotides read TGTGCCAGAGAAGCAGGGGACACAGATACGCAGTATTTT.

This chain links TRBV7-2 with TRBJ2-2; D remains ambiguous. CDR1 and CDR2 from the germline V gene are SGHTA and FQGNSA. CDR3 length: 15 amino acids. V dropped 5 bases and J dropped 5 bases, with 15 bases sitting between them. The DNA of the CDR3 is TGTGCCAGCAGCCCCATATCAGTCCGAACCGGGGAGCTGTTTTTT. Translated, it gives CASSPISVRTGELFF.

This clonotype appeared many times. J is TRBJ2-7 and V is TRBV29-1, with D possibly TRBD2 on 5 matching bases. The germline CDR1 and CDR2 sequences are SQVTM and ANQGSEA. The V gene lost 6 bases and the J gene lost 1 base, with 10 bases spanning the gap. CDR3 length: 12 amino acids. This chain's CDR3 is CSVRTPSYEQYF. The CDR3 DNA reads TGCAGCGTGCGGACTCCATCCTACGAGCAGTACTTC.

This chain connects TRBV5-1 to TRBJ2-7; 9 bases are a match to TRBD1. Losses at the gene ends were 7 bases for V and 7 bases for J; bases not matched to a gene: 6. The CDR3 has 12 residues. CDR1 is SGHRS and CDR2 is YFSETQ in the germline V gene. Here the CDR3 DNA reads TGCGCCAGCCGGGACAGGGAACGGGAGCAGTACTTC. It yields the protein CASRDREREQYF.

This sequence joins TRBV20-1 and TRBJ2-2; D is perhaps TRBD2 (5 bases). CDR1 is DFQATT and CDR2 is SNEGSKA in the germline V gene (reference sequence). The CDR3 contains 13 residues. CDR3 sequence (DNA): TGCTGTTTAAGGGAGATGGACACCGGGGAGCTGTTTTTT. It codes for CCLREMDTGELFF.

Here the CDR3 DNA reads TGTGCCAGCAGCGTAGCGGTACGACAGGGGGCAGGCGGGGAGCTGTTTTTT. Amino acids: CASSVAVRQGAGGELFF. V gene TRBV9 combines with J gene TRBJ2-2, with 10 bases matching TRBD1. Germline CDR1 and CDR2: SGDLS and YYNGEE. The CDR3 is made up of 17 amino acids. The V gene end was trimmed by 0 bases and the J gene end by 7 bases; junction bases not matched to a gene: 9.